A selection of T cell receptor beta chains follows, all from one sample in a study of cytomegalovirus exposure and HLA in healthy donors. Clones were read by immunoSEQ multiplex PCR, and TCRdb kept only the in-frame ones, dropping some. The sample yields about 160,000 clones, around four fifths seen once. The sample taken for sequencing was PBMCs. The receptors here all came from a woman between 18 and 29 years old in good health and CMV-seronegative. Each CDR3 is given with its conserved first and last residue. D genes are given only for firm matches. Not every row has a clone size; where given, it reads once, few, many or a size class.

j_gene: TRBJ1-3; d_gene: TRBD1; abundance: .; v_gene: TRBV6-5; CDR3aa: CASRPTGGDGNTIYF; CDR3nt: TGTGCCAGCAGACCGACAGGGGGGGATGGAAACACCATATATTTT
j_gene: TRBJ1-1; d_gene: .; abundance: few; v_gene: TRBV19; CDR3aa: CASSGQTGNTEAFF; CDR3nt: TGTGCCAGTAGTGGTCAGACAGGGAACACTGAAGCTTTCTTT
j_gene: TRBJ1-2; d_gene: .; abundance: .; v_gene: TRBV5-1; CDR3aa: CASSLEVPGWDGYTF; CDR3nt: TGCGCCAGCAGCTTGGAAGTCCCGGGGTGGGATGGCTACACCTTC
j_gene: TRBJ2-3; d_gene: .; abundance: .; v_gene: TRBV6-5; CDR3aa: CASRQRTPTDTQYF; CDR3nt: TGTGCCAGCCGTCAGCGGACGCCCACAGATACGCAGTATTTT
j_gene: TRBJ2-2; d_gene: .; abundance: .; v_gene: TRBV29-1; CDR3aa: CSVASGELTGELFF; CDR3nt: TGCAGCGTTGCCTCGGGGGAACTGACCGGGGAGCTGTTTTTT
j_gene: TRBJ2-5; d_gene: TRBD1; abundance: .; v_gene: TRBV6-5; CDR3aa: CASSEQGNLGTQYF; CDR3nt: TGTGCCAGCAGTGAACAGGGGAATCTGGGGACCCAGTACTTC
j_gene: TRBJ2-7; d_gene: .; abundance: .; v_gene: TRBV29-1; CDR3aa: CSAFEAPQDEQYF; CDR3nt: TGCAGCGCCTTCGAGGCGCCCCAAGACGAGCAGTACTTC
j_gene: TRBJ2-1; d_gene: TRBD1; abundance: .; v_gene: TRBV7-6; CDR3aa: CASSLGQGGPGEQFF; CDR3nt: TGTGCCAGCAGCTTAGGACAGGGGGGCCCCGGTGAGCAGTTCTTC
j_gene: TRBJ2-3; d_gene: .; abundance: .; v_gene: TRBV5-1; CDR3aa: CASTNWGPDTQYF; CDR3nt: TGCGCCAGCACTAATTGGGGGCCAGATACGCAGTATTTT
j_gene: TRBJ1-2; d_gene: .; abundance: once; v_gene: TRBV7-8; CDR3aa: CASSLVLFSGYGYTF; CDR3nt: TGTGCCAGCAGCTTAGTCCTCTTCTCCGGTTACGGCTACACCTTC
j_gene: TRBJ1-2; d_gene: .; abundance: .; v_gene: TRBV6-1; CDR3aa: CASSEDQSLVFEGVGYTF; CDR3nt: TGTGCCAGCAGTGAAGATCAGAGCCTGGTATTCGAAGGGGTTGGCTACACCTTC
j_gene: TRBJ1-3; d_gene: .; abundance: .; v_gene: TRBV6-6; CDR3aa: CASRRDRSSGNTIYF; CDR3nt: TGTGCCAGCAGGCGAGACAGGAGCTCTGGAAACACCATATATTTT
j_gene: TRBJ2-7; d_gene: .; abundance: .; v_gene: TRBV18; CDR3aa: CASSPAPRGLGYEQYF; CDR3nt: TGTGCCAGCTCACCAGCTCCGCGGGGTCTCGGCTACGAGCAGTACTTC
j_gene: TRBJ1-2; d_gene: .; abundance: few; v_gene: TRBV5-4; CDR3aa: CASSLDSYGYTF; CDR3nt: TGTGCCAGCAGCTTGGACAGCTATGGCTACACCTTC
j_gene: TRBJ2-1; d_gene: .; abundance: .; v_gene: TRBV11-2; CDR3aa: CASSLDRVSNEQFF; CDR3nt: TGTGCCAGCAGCTTAGACAGGGTGAGCAATGAGCAGTTCTTC
j_gene: TRBJ2-7; d_gene: TRBD2; abundance: .; v_gene: TRBV10-3; CDR3aa: CAISGGEGYEQYF; CDR3nt: TGTGCCATCAGTGGGGGGGAGGGGTACGAGCAGTACTTC
j_gene: TRBJ2-7; d_gene: .; abundance: .; v_gene: TRBV7-9; CDR3aa: CASSLQGAGYEQYF; CDR3nt: TGTGCCAGCAGCTTACAAGGGGCCGGCTACGAGCAGTACTTC
j_gene: TRBJ2-5; d_gene: .; abundance: .; v_gene: TRBV18; CDR3aa: CASSPRAGSDQYF; CDR3nt: TGTGCCAGCTCACCACGGGCAGGGTCGGACCAGTACTTC
j_gene: TRBJ1-1; d_gene: .; abundance: .; v_gene: TRBV7-2; CDR3aa: CASSLGPGNTEAFF; CDR3nt: TGTGCCAGCAGCTTAGGACCGGGGAACACTGAAGCTTTCTTT
j_gene: TRBJ2-7; d_gene: .; abundance: .; v_gene: TRBV5-1; CDR3aa: CASSSGIDKVYEQYF; CDR3nt: TGCGCCAGTAGTTCCGGGATCGATAAAGTTTACGAGCAGTACTTC
j_gene: TRBJ2-4; d_gene: TRBD2; abundance: .; v_gene: TRBV11-1; CDR3aa: CASSFSGGLEYIQYF; CDR3nt: TGTGCCAGCAGCTTTTCGGGGGGATTAGAGTACATTCAGTACTTC
j_gene: TRBJ1-1; d_gene: TRBD1; abundance: .; v_gene: TRBV6-5; CDR3aa: CASSKTGVALEAFF; CDR3nt: TGTGCCAGCAGTAAGACAGGGGTTGCCCTCGAAGCTTTCTTT
j_gene: TRBJ1-1; d_gene: .; abundance: .; v_gene: TRBV5-1; CDR3aa: CASSLNGQEAFF; CDR3nt: TGCGCCAGCAGCTTGAACGGACAAGAAGCTTTCTTT
j_gene: TRBJ1-2; d_gene: .; abundance: .; v_gene: TRBV7-2; CDR3aa: CASSAPTGGASLSSGYTF; CDR3nt: TGTGCCAGCAGCGCCCCAACGGGGGGCGCGTCGTTGTCATCCGGGTACACCTTC
j_gene: TRBJ2-5; d_gene: TRBD2; abundance: .; v_gene: TRBV28; CDR3aa: CASSPQLAEETQYF; CDR3nt: TGTGCCAGCAGTCCCCAACTAGCGGAAGAGACCCAGTACTTC
j_gene: TRBJ2-5; d_gene: TRBD1; abundance: few; v_gene: TRBV7-2; CDR3aa: CASSGRQGAGETQYF; CDR3nt: TGTGCCAGCAGCGGGCGACAGGGGGCAGGAGAGACCCAGTACTTC
j_gene: TRBJ2-7; d_gene: .; abundance: .; v_gene: TRBV5-1; CDR3aa: CASSLDRTYEQYF; CDR3nt: TGCGCCAGCAGCTTGGACAGAACCTACGAGCAGTACTTC
j_gene: TRBJ1-1; d_gene: .; abundance: .; v_gene: TRBV13; CDR3aa: CASSLGRGREAFF; CDR3nt: TGTGCCAGCAGCTTAGGAAGGGGTAGAGAAGCTTTCTTT
j_gene: TRBJ1-2; d_gene: .; abundance: few; v_gene: TRBV5-4; CDR3aa: CASSLAQGLSYGYTF; CDR3nt: TGTGCCAGCAGCTTGGCCCAGGGATTAAGCTATGGCTACACCTTC
j_gene: TRBJ2-1; d_gene: TRBD1; abundance: .; v_gene: TRBV10-3; CDR3aa: CAISEQGIDYNEQFF; CDR3nt: TGTGCCATCAGTGAACAGGGGATCGATTACAATGAGCAGTTCTTC
j_gene: TRBJ2-1; d_gene: TRBD2; abundance: .; v_gene: TRBV6-1; CDR3aa: CASILLAGTVNEQFF; CDR3nt: TGTGCCAGCATTCTCCTAGCGGGAACTGTCAATGAGCAGTTCTTC
j_gene: TRBJ1-4; d_gene: TRBD1; abundance: .; v_gene: TRBV7-9; CDR3aa: CASSLEGQGAANEKLFF; CDR3nt: TGTGCCAGCAGCTTAGAGGGACAGGGGGCGGCTAATGAAAAACTGTTTTTT